Listed here are 20 T cell receptor beta chains from one sample, sequenced in a study of T cell repertoires in cytomegalovirus infection. TCRdb re-analysed the reads in MiXCR, keeping a single row per CDR3 protein. This sample carries 700,000 to 850,000 distinct CDR3 sequences, around a third of them seen once, and the ten largest clones take roughly 12%. Antigens of these TCRs are unknown. This sample comprised cultured CD8+ T cells from PBMCs, obtained from culture after CMV antigen stimulation. Every receptor here comes from a human donor in good health (CMV status not recorded). Some clones in this sample may be carry-over from other donors' samples.

The chain couples TRBV7-6 to TRBJ1-1; 9 nucleotides match TRBD1. This CDR3 comprises 16 residues. CDR1 SGHVS and CDR2 FNYEAQ come from the germline V gene. After removal of 8 bases from V and 4 bases from J, the junction contained 14 bases not matched to a gene. The CDR3 region is CASLGWNRGRGTEAFF. The CDR3 bases are TGTGCCAGCCTAGGGTGGAACAGGGGGCGAGGCACTGAAGCTTTCTTT.

Concerning this clonotype: Its ends do not fully match the called genes, so a read error is possible. The rearrangement links TRBV13 to TRBJ2-2, with D possibly matching TRBD1 (6 bases). In germline, CDR1 is PRHDT, CDR2 FYEKMQ (reference sequence). The CDR3 is 18 residues long. CDR3 amino acids: CASSLEAGDIDYTGELFF. The CDR3 DNA reads TGCGCCAGCAGCTTGGAAGCAGGGGACATAGATTACACCGGGGAGCTGTTTTTT. Complete variable domain (other parts from reference TRBV13 and TRBJ2-2): AAGVIQSPRHLIKEKRETATLKCYPIPRHDTVYWYQQGPGQDPQFLISFYEKMQSDKGSIPDRFSAQQFSDYHSELNMSSLELGDSALYFCASSLEAGDIDYTGELFFGEGSRLTVL.

This clonotype was counted only a few times. The chain recombines TRBV5-5 with TRBJ1-2, with D uncertain. The CDR3 has 15 amino acids. V lost 4 bases, J lost 3 bases, and 16 bases lay in between. Germline V gene sequence: CDR1 SGHKS, CDR2 YYEKEE (reference sequence). DNA for the CDR3: TGTGCCAGCAGCCAAGTCCCCCGGCACGACTATGGCTACACCTTC. Translated, it gives CASSQVPRHDYGYTF.

Many counts were recorded for this clonotype. The V gene is TRBV24-1, the J gene TRBJ1-5, with 7 nucleotides matching TRBD1. The CDR3 has 14 residues. V trimming: 4 bases; J trimming: 6 bases; junction bases outside the gene matches: 5. Germline CDR1 and CDR2: KGHDR and SFDVKD. CDR3 sequence (DNA): TGTGCCACCAGTGAACCAGGGGGGGGTCAGCCCCAGCATTTT. It encodes CATSEPGGGQPQHF.

The chain joins TRBV27 to TRBJ2-5, with a weak D call TRBD2 (5 bases). In germline, CDR1 is MNHEY, CDR2 SMNVEV (reference sequence). Between the trimmed V and J ends, which lost 5 bases and 4 bases, there was a span of 14 bases. There are 14 residues in the CDR3. CDR3 amino acids: CASSTGSGLETQYF. In DNA form, the CDR3 reads TGTGCCAGCAGTACGGGGAGTGGACTAGAGACCCAGTACTTC.

About this clonotype: With a much larger clone just one base away, this may be a read error. The rearrangement joins TRBV7-2 to TRBJ2-5, with TRBD2 matching over 11 bases. The junction had 9 bases not matched to a gene; V was cut back by 1 base and J by 8 bases. There are 16 residues in the CDR3. Per germline, CDR1 SGHTA and CDR2 FQGNSA. CDR3 region: CASSLGSGGAWDTQYF. The CDR3 DNA reads as TGTGCCAGCAGCTTAGGTAGCGGGGGGGCCTGGGACACCCAGTACTTC.

V and J are TRBV6-1 and TRBJ2-1; D not resolved. This CDR3 contains 15 residues. CDR1 and CDR2 from the germline V gene are MNHNS and SASEGT. The V and J ends lost 3 bases and 8 bases respectively, with 17 bases between them. In DNA, the CDR3 is TGTGCCAGCAGTGACAATAAAAGGACCGGCGATGAGCAGTTCTTC. Translated: CASSDNKRTGDEQFF.

This clonotype has only a few counts. J is TRBJ2-5 and V is TRBV7-9, with D tentatively TRBD2 (5 bases). This CDR3 is 15 amino acids long. Germline CDR1 reads SEHNR; CDR2 reads FQNEAQ (reference sequence). V lost 3 bases to trimming and J lost 0 bases, with 11 bases between them. CDR3 DNA: TGTGCCAGCAGCTTGTCTGGCGGGTACCAAGAGACCCAGTACTTC. Its protein product is CASSLSGGYQETQYF.

The chain combines TRBV12-3 or TRBV12-4 with TRBJ1-2; D gene unclear. With 6 bases removed from V and 5 bases from J, the gap between germline ends came to 13 bases. This CDR3 region has 13 residues. For the CDR3, the DNA is TGTGCCAGCAGCCCTGAAGGGTGGTATGGCTACACCTTC. Its protein is CASSPEGWYGYTF.

Notes on this clonotype: Compared with germline, one end of the junction differs, possibly owing to a read error. The gene calls are TRBV20-1 and TRBJ2-7; TRBD1 is a possible D gene (6 bases). This CDR3 spans 13 amino acids. The germline V gene encodes CDR1 DFQATT and CDR2 SNEGSKA (reference sequence). CDR3 in DNA: TGCAGTGCTAGAAGTAGGGGACACTACGAGCATTACTTC. Translating gives CSARSRGHYEHYF.

The V call is TRBV7-6, the J call TRBJ1-1; D is unresolved. CDR3 length: 15 residues. Germline lookup yields CDR1 SGHVS and CDR2 FNYEAQ. V was cut by 0 bases and J by 1 base, with 9 bases left in between. This CDR3 is CASSLARDSNTEAFF. CDR3 nucleotides: TGTGCCAGCAGCTTAGCGCGGGATTCGAACACTGAAGCTTTCTTT.

At least ten counts were recorded for this clonotype. The chain is built from TRBV7-3 and TRBJ2-4, with 9 bases matching TRBD2. The CDR3 has 15 residues. Germline CDR1 is SGHTA and CDR2 is FQGTGA. V lost 2 bases, J lost 5 bases, and 4 bases stayed unmatched. DNA of the CDR3: TGTGCCAGCAGCTTAGCCGGGACTAGCCAAAACATTCAGTACTTC. Protein sequence: CASSLAGTSQNIQYF.

The J gene is TRBJ1-2, the V gene TRBV5-4, with 8 bases lining up with TRBD1. The CDR3 consists of 15 residues. Germline lookup yields CDR1 SGHNT and CDR2 YYREEE (reference sequence). J gave up 8 bases and V 0 bases, and 9 bases lay outside the gene matches. This CDR3 reads CASSLEAGGARGYTF. Written as DNA, the CDR3 is TGTGCCAGCAGCTTGGAGGCAGGGGGCGCGAGGGGCTACACCTTC. Together with reference TRBV5-4 and TRBJ1-2, the CDR3 gives the full variable domain: ETGVTQSPTHLIKTRGQQVTLRCSSQSGHNTVSWYQQALGQGPQFIFQYYREEENGRGNFPPRFSGLQFPNYSSELNVNALELDDSALYLCASSLEAGGARGYTFGSGTRLTVV.

This clonotype was observed a handful of times. This sequence joins TRBV2 and TRBJ2-6; 8 bases line up with TRBD2. J gave up 13 bases and V 3 bases, and 8 bases lay outside the gene matches. The CDR3 runs to 14 residues. Germline loops: CDR1 SNHLY, CDR2 FYNNEI. The CDR3 DNA follows: TGTGCCAGCAGTGAGCTCACGGGGGGGCGAGTCCTGACTTTC. Protein: CASSELTGGRVLTF. The whole variable domain, remainder taken from reference TRBV2 and TRBJ2-6, is EPEVTQTPSHQVTQMGQEVILRCVPISNHLYFYWYRQILGQKVEFLVSFYNNEISEKSEIFDDQFSVERPDGSNFTLKIRSTKLEDSAMYFCASSELTGGRVLTFGAGSRLTVL.

There are a few counts of this clonotype. The genes are TRBV20-1 and TRBJ1-5; D unclear. The CDR3 has 13 amino acids. Germline V lookup: CDR1 DFQATT, CDR2 SNEGSKA (reference sequence). V shed 5 bases and J shed 3 bases, with 11 bases lying between them. The chain's CDR3 is CSAPRGPNQPQHF. As DNA, the CDR3 is TGCAGTGCTCCCCGTGGGCCCAATCAGCCCCAGCATTTT.

The chain couples TRBV27 to TRBJ2-1; TRBD2 agrees at 9 bases. CDR1 is MNHEY, CDR2 SMNVEV, per germline (reference sequence). The CDR3 spans 14 residues. The J segment lost 3 bases and the V segment lost 8 bases, leaving 5 bases of the junction unmatched. This CDR3 reads CASSSTSGYNEQFF. The CDR3 coding sequence is TGTGCCAGCTCATCGACTAGCGGCTACAATGAGCAGTTCTTC.

As for this clonotype: This may be a read error, as it is one base from a much larger clone. V is TRBV12-3 or TRBV12-4 and J is TRBJ1-2; 7 nucleotides match TRBD1. CDR3 length equals 15 residues. CDR3 nucleotide sequence: TGTACCAGCCGATCATCTGAGGGGGCTTTCTATGGCTACACCTTC. Translating gives CTSRSSEGAFYGYTF.

This clonotype appeared a few times. The J gene is TRBJ2-1, the V gene TRBV6-2 or TRBV6-3, with D maybe TRBD2 (6 bases). With 2 bases removed from V and 10 bases from J, the gap between germline ends came to 33 bases. The germline V gene has CDR1 MNHEY and CDR2 SVGEGT. This CDR3 contains 20 residues. CDR3 residues: CASSYPPGLLPTMSGREQFF. CDR3 coding DNA: TGTGCCAGCAGTTACCCACCGGGACTGTTACCTACAATGAGTGGTCGAGAGCAGTTCTTC.

As concerns this clonotype: It is unclear where the CDR3 begins or ends on the DNA, so no DNA is shown, and the CDR3 is as TCRdb lists it. The chain recombines TRBV12-3 or TRBV12-4 with TRBJ1-1; TRBD1 reflects the table's D call only, with no check against the DNA. A total of 13 residues make up the CDR3, ends included. The CDR3 loop reads CASILERGTEAFF.

This clonotype was counted only a few times. J is TRBJ2-5 and V is TRBV12-3 or TRBV12-4; the D gene is possibly TRBD1 (6 bases). The germline V and J ends were trimmed by 5 bases and 1 base, with 11 bases remaining between them. The CDR3 loop spans 14 amino acids. The CDR3 protein is CASSETGPQETQYF. The CDR3 DNA reads TGTGCCAGCAGTGAGACAGGTCCCCAAGAGACCCAGTACTTC.